The 21 T cell receptor beta chains below come from one sample, sequenced in a study of CD8+ T cells in alopecia areata. Extracted RNA was reverse transcribed into cDNA, the sequencing template. Sequenced by immunoSEQ multiplex PCR; TCRdb stores in-frame clones only, minus some. The sample includes 100,000 to 150,000 clones, less than 50% of them seen just once. Material for sequencing was NKG2D-low CD8+ T cells sorted from blood. These receptor sequences come from a human donor with alopecia areata.

In this sample, this clone turned up a few times. The chain has TRBV5-1 and TRBJ2-7; tentatively, D is TRBD1 (5 bases). The germline CDR1 and CDR2 sequences are SGHRS and YFSETQ. The V end lost 4 bases, the J end lost 3 bases, and 17 bases lay between the germline ends. The CDR3 is 15 amino acids. This CDR3 is CASSPDIRVNYEQYF. The CDR3 coding sequence is TGCGCCAGCAGCCCAGACATCAGGGTCAACTACGAGCAGTACTTC.

The CDR3 loop is CASSQDQQAQETQYF. CDR3 nucleotides: TGTGCCAGCAGCCAAGATCAACAGGCCCAAGAGACCCAGTACTTC. The V and J genes are TRBV14 and TRBJ2-5, with D possibly being TRBD1 (5 bases). The germline V gene encodes CDR1 SGHDN and CDR2 FVKESK. Trimming left V 0 bases short and J 1 base short, with 9 bases between. The CDR3 is made up of 15 amino acids.

The chain has TRBV6-6 and TRBJ2-1, with D unresolved. Germline CDR1 and CDR2: MNHNY and SVGAGI (reference sequence). Trimming took 10 bases from V and 3 from J, leaving 13 bases between them. The CDR3 runs 13 residues. The chain's CDR3 is CATLQTRYNEQFF. The CDR3 DNA reads TGTGCCACCTTGCAGACTCGCTACAATGAGCAGTTCTTC.

This clone occurred a few times. The V and J genes are TRBV29-1 and TRBJ2-1; weak D call: TRBD2 (5 bases). Germline CDR1 SQVTM, CDR2 ANQGSEA. The CDR3 covers 15 residues. Trimming pared 3 bases from V and 5 bases from J, leaving 17 bases between. Here the CDR3 DNA reads TGCAGCGTTGACCCTAGCCCGGGATACGACAATGAGCAGTTCTTC. Amino acid sequence: CSVDPSPGYDNEQFF.

The chain is built from TRBV29-1 and TRBJ2-3; 7 bases map to TRBD1. The CDR3 contains 11 residues. Germline V lookup: CDR1 SQVTM, CDR2 ANQGSEA. V gave up 7 bases and J gave up 5 bases; unmatched junction bases: 3. CDR3 amino acids: CSADREDTQYF. In nucleotides, the CDR3 is TGCAGCGCCGACAGGGAAGATACGCAGTATTTT.

This chain links TRBV27 with TRBJ2-1; no clear D. Germline lookup yields CDR1 MNHEY and CDR2 SMNVEV (reference sequence). The ends were cut back, 6 bases at V and 6 bases at J, with 12 bases in the middle. The CDR3 has 13 amino acids. CDR3 in amino acids: CASSPDHSNEQFF. The DNA for the CDR3 is TGTGCCAGCAGCCCGGACCACTCCAATGAGCAGTTCTTC.

The gene calls are TRBV30 and TRBJ2-7; no firm D call. Germline loops: CDR1 GTSNPN, CDR2 SVGIG (reference sequence). The CDR3 runs to 11 residues. Trimming took off 1 base at V and 6 bases at J, with 7 bases between the two ends. The chain's CDR3 is CAWSEGVEQYF. The CDR3 DNA sequence: TGTGCCTGGAGTGAAGGAGTCGAGCAGTACTTC.

The count of this clone is one. The DNA for the CDR3 is TGCAGCGGGACGGAAGGCGGCGGAGACGAGCAGTACTTC. Its protein product is CSGTEGGGDEQYF. The chain has TRBV29-1 and TRBJ2-7; unclear D gene. The CDR3 spans 13 residues. Germline values: CDR1 SQVTM, CDR2 ANQGSEA. V lost 7 bases, J lost 5 bases, and 18 bases lay in between.

In nucleotides, the CDR3 is TGTGCCAGCAGTTTAGAGAAAGTAGCGGGGGTGGAGACCCAGTACTTC. Amino acids: CASSLEKVAGVETQYF. This sequence joins TRBV28 and TRBJ2-5; 9 positions agree with TRBD2. Germline trimming cut 2 bases from V and 5 bases from J; bases unmatched to any gene: 9. The germline V gene encodes CDR1 MDHEN and CDR2 SYDVKM. The CDR3 is 16 residues long.

The V call is TRBV29-1, the J call TRBJ2-1, with D unclear. V shed 3 bases and J shed 9 bases, with 15 bases lying between them. Germline loops: CDR1 SQVTM, CDR2 ANQGSEA. The CDR3 runs 13 residues. CDR3 DNA sequence: TGCAGCGTTGAGGCCACCTCCTGGGGTGAGCAGTTCTTC. It specifies CSVEATSWGEQFF.

This clone was seen more than once but under ten times. The rearrangement joins TRBV6-6 to TRBJ2-1, with a possible D match to TRBD2 (5 bases). The germline V and J ends were trimmed by 11 bases and 3 bases, with 8 bases remaining between them. In germline, CDR1 is MNHNY, CDR2 SVGAGI (reference sequence). The CDR3 covers 11 residues. CDR3 loop: CAAGNYNEQFF. The CDR3 DNA reads as TGTGCCGCCGGGAACTACAATGAGCAGTTCTTC.

V is TRBV29-1 and J is TRBJ2-7; the D gene is possibly TRBD1 (5 bases). This CDR3 has 14 amino acids. CDR1 and CDR2 (germline): SQVTM, ANQGSEA. Deletions cut 2 bases from V and 2 bases from J, with 13 bases between. As DNA, the CDR3 is TGCAGCGTTGAATTGTCTGGACAAACCTACGAGCAGTACTTC. Protein: CSVELSGQTYEQYF.

This clone showed up just once. V is TRBV30 and J is TRBJ2-2; TRBD2 agrees at 7 bases. V dropped 0 bases and J dropped 7; count of bases not matched to a gene: 8. The CDR3 is 15 residues long. The V gene's germline CDR1 is GTSNPN and CDR2 SVGIG (reference sequence). CDR3 DNA: TGTGCCTGGAGTGTAGTAACTAGCGAGGTCGGGGAGCTGTTTTTT. Protein: CAWSVVTSEVGELFF.

There are a few counts of this clone. The chain carries TRBV19 and TRBJ2-7, with 7 bases that match TRBD2. The V gene end was trimmed by 5 bases and the J gene end by 0 bases; junction bases not matched to a gene: 7. The germline CDR1 and CDR2 sequences are LNHDA and SQIVND (reference sequence). CDR3 size: 15 residues. CDR3 in amino acids: CASSSSGTNSYEQYF. The CDR3 nucleotides are TGTGCCAGTAGTTCGAGCGGGACCAACTCCTACGAGCAGTACTTC.

This chain links TRBV30 with TRBJ2-1; D is possibly TRBD1 (8 bases). This CDR3 region has 15 residues. Germline V gives CDR1 GTSNPN, CDR2 SVGIG (reference sequence). The V gene lost 2 bases and the J gene lost 5 bases, with 16 bases spanning the gap. The CDR3 sequence is CAWSSTGAGDNEQFF. The CDR3 nucleotides read TGTGCCTGGAGTTCGACAGGGGCGGGGGACAATGAGCAGTTCTTC. The full variable domain, completed using reference TRBV30 and TRBJ2-1, is SQTIHQWPATLVQPVGSPLSLECTVEGTSNPNLYWYRQAAGRGLQLLFYSVGIGQISSEVPQNLSASRPQDRQFILSSKKLLLSDSGFYLCAWSSTGAGDNEQFFGPGTRLTVL.

This clone was detected only a few times. The gene calls are TRBV29-1 and TRBJ2-1; 8 bases align to TRBD1. There are 14 residues in the CDR3. With V trimmed by 1 base and J by 7 bases, 6 bases remained unmatched. Germline V CDR1 and CDR2: SQVTM, ANQGSEA. CDR3 in amino acids: CSVEADRERNEQFF. The CDR3 bases are TGCAGCGTTGAAGCGGACAGGGAACGGAATGAGCAGTTCTTC.

The chain has TRBV29-1 and TRBJ2-7; 7 bases match TRBD1. V dropped 4 bases and J dropped 0; count of bases not matched to a gene: 3. Germline V gives CDR1 SQVTM, CDR2 ANQGSEA. This CDR3 has 13 residues. CDR3: CSVGTGYSYEQYF. The DNA for the CDR3 is TGCAGCGTTGGGACAGGTTACTCCTACGAGCAGTACTTC.

This rearrangement joins TRBV6-5 to TRBJ2-2; D possibly corresponds to TRBD2 (5 bases). CDR1 is MNHEY, CDR2 SVGAGI, per germline. This CDR3 region has 15 residues. Deletions cut 7 bases from V and 1 base from J, with 13 bases between. CDR3 nucleotides: TGTGCCAGCACCCTTACCCGGGAGAACACCGGGGAGCTGTTTTTT. This sequence encodes CASTLTRENTGELFF.

This chain links TRBV11-2 with TRBJ1-5; 10 bases align to TRBD1. V gave up 0 bases and J gave up 5 bases; unmatched junction bases: 4. CDR3 length: 16 amino acids. CDR1 and CDR2 from the germline V gene are SGHAT and FQNNGV. CDR3 sequence: CASSLDGTGAYQPQHF. The DNA of the CDR3 is TGTGCCAGCAGCTTAGACGGGACAGGGGCGTATCAGCCCCAGCATTTT.

The chain joins TRBV2 to TRBJ1-4; D gene unclear. The CDR3 contains 15 residues. Germline V gene data show CDR1 as SNHLY and CDR2 as FYNNEI. V was pared by 6 bases and J by 6 bases, with 17 bases between. For the CDR3, the DNA is TGTGCCAGCAGAAAGGTTGCGGCTCGGGATGAAAAACTGTTTTTT. Protein sequence: CASRKVAARDEKLFF.

The genes are TRBV29-1 and TRBJ1-4; weak D call: TRBD1 (5 bases). Germline lookup yields CDR1 SQVTM and CDR2 ANQGSEA. The CDR3 has 14 residues. Trimming removed 7 bases from V and 0 bases from J, with 12 bases in between. Here the CDR3 DNA reads TGCAGCGCATGGGACGGATCAACTAATGAAAAACTGTTTTTT. Translating it yields CSAWDGSTNEKLFF. The full variable domain, completed using reference TRBV29-1 and TRBJ1-4, is SAVISQKPSRDICQRGTSLTIQCQVDSQVTMMFWYRQQPGQSLTLIATANQGSEATYESGFVIDKFPISRPNLTFSTLTVSNMSPEDSSIYLCSAWDGSTNEKLFFGSGTQLSVL.